The clone carrying this T cell receptor beta chain was observed a single time. The sample comes from a study of blood T cell repertoires in COVID-19. Across the whole study: PBMCs, B-cell-depleted T cells, or T cells provided the cDNA or gDNA that made up the material.

TCRdb's table, derived via immunoSEQ multiplex PCR, lists solely in-frame clones and lacks some. Altogether about 250,000 clones are present, approximately 88% being singletons, with the ten largest covering more than 25%. Trimming took 2 bases from V and 5 from J; bases not matched to a gene: 6. This CDR3 has 17 residues. Germline V lookup: CDR1 ENHRY, CDR2 SYGVKD. The sequenced sample was peripheral blood. The TCR originated in a man aged 35 to 55 with acute or convalescent COVID-19. The genes are TRBV10-3 and TRBJ2-1, with 13 positions matching TRBD2. CDR3 coding DNA: TGTGCCATCAGTGAGGCCAGGACTAGCGGGAGTAACAATGAGCAGTTCTTC. Its translation is CAISEARTSGSNNEQFF.